This T cell receptor beta chain stems from a study of molecular identifiers for immune sequencing clone quantification. TCRdb reprocessed the PCR reads via MiXCR and lists one record per CDR3 protein. The sample consists of 80,000 to 130,000 distinct CDR3 sequences, roughly a third of them appearing once. This CDR3 region has 15 residues. Germline assignment: CDR1 MDHEN and CDR2 SYDVKM. V was clipped by 5 bases and J by 8 bases, with 18 bases between them. As to this clonotype: Since the CDR3 does not end with the conserved phenylalanine or tryptophan, this likely comes from a read error.

The receptor's source is a human donor in good health. Some libraries in this study had Jurkat cell RNA spiked in. The sequencing input was naive CD8+ T cells from blood, with Jurkat cell RNA spiked in. The subset denotes: FACS-sorted CD8+CD4-CCR7+CD45RA+ naive T cells. The rearrangement joins TRBV28 to TRBJ1-4; no clear D gene. This chain's CDR3 is CASSPLGRRPEKLFL. CDR3 DNA: TGTGCCAGCAGTCCCTTGGGCAGGCGCCCCGAAAAACTGTTTTTA.